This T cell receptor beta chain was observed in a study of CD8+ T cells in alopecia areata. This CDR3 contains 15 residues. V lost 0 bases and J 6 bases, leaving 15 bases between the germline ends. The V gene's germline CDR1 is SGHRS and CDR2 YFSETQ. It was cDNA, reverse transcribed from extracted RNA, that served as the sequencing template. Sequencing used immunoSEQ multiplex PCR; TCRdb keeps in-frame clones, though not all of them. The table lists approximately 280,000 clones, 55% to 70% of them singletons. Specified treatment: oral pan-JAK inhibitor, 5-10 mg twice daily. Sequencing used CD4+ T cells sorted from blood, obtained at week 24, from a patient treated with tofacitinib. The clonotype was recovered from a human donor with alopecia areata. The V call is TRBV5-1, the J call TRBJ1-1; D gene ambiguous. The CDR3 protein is CASSLGGTQGAEAFF. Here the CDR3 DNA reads TGCGCCAGCAGCTTGGGGGGTACTCAAGGCGCTGAAGCTTTCTTT.